These T cell receptor beta chains were read from a single sample in a study of shared clonotypes between healthy human individuals. Sequencing was performed with immunoSEQ multiplex PCR; in TCRdb, only in-frame clones are kept and a portion is missing. This table holds roughly 640,000 clones, around 97% found once. The sequencing input was naive CD4+ T cells sorted from blood. The receptors stem from a woman aged 25 to 45 in good health. Each CDR3 is given with its conserved first and last residue. Each record gives: V gene, D gene, clone size, J gene, CDR3 protein, CDR3 DNA. D genes are given only for firm matches. Part of the rows lack a size; the others show once, few, many or a class for expanded clones.

V: TRBV28
D: NA
size: once
J: TRBJ2-7
CDR3: CASTLTGSTYEQYF
DNA: TGTGCCAGCACTTTGACAGGTTCTACCTACGAGCAGTACTTC

V: TRBV29-1
D: TRBD2
size: NA
J: TRBJ2-1
CDR3: CSVLAEIYNEQFF
DNA: TGCAGCGTCCTAGCGGAAATCTACAATGAGCAGTTCTTC

V: TRBV30
D: NA
size: NA
J: TRBJ1-1
CDR3: CACTRWRNTEAFF
DNA: TGTGCCTGTACACGCTGGAGGAACACTGAAGCTTTCTTT

V: TRBV7-6
D: NA
size: few
J: TRBJ2-3
CDR3: CASSMGTDTQYF
DNA: TGTGCCAGCAGCATGGGGACAGATACGCAGTATTTT

V: TRBV19
D: TRBD1
size: NA
J: TRBJ1-1
CDR3: CASSIRGRGAGLGSSELNTEAFF
DNA: TGTGCCAGTAGTATACGGGGCAGGGGGGCTGGATTGGGTAGTTCGGAATTGAACACTGAAGCTTTCTTT

V: TRBV7-9
D: NA
size: NA
J: TRBJ2-7
CDR3: CASSLVGRYEQYF
DNA: TGTGCCAGCAGCTTAGTTGGTCGATACGAGCAGTACTTC

V: TRBV29-1
D: NA
size: NA
J: TRBJ1-2
CDR3: CSVAGTLNYGYTF
DNA: TGCAGCGTTGCTGGGACGCTTAACTATGGCTACACCTTC

V: TRBV27
D: NA
size: NA
J: TRBJ1-2
CDR3: CASSRTGGYTF
DNA: TGTGCCAGCAGTCGAACGGGAGGCTACACCTTC

V: TRBV10-1
D: NA
size: NA
J: TRBJ2-2
CDR3: CASSATGFGTGELFF
DNA: TGCGCCAGCAGTGCCACAGGGTTCGGCACCGGGGAGCTGTTTTTT

V: TRBV6-5
D: NA
size: once
J: TRBJ2-3
CDR3: CASSIGSGRPTPLYF
DNA: TGTGCCAGCAGTATAGGGTCTGGGCGCCCGACTCCCCTATATTTT

V: TRBV20-1
D: NA
size: few
J: TRBJ1-4
CDR3: CSAREVQLFF
DNA: TGCAGTGCTAGAGAGGTACAACTGTTTTTT

V: TRBV5-4
D: NA
size: NA
J: TRBJ2-7
CDR3: CASSYKTGTYEQYF
DNA: TGTGCCAGCAGTTATAAGACTGGAACCTACGAGCAGTACTTC

V: TRBV19
D: TRBD2
size: NA
J: TRBJ2-1
CDR3: CASSQPGLAYEQFF
DNA: TGTGCCAGTAGCCAACCGGGACTAGCCTATGAGCAGTTCTTC

V: TRBV10-3
D: TRBD1
size: NA
J: TRBJ2-7
CDR3: CAIRARDSTAYEQYF
DNA: TGTGCCATCAGGGCCCGGGACAGCACAGCCTACGAGCAGTACTTC

V: TRBV10-1
D: TRBD2
size: NA
J: TRBJ2-7
CDR3: CASRKAGTSRTPYEQYF
DNA: TGCGCCAGCAGAAAAGCCGGGACTAGCCGGACCCCCTACGAGCAGTACTTC

V: TRBV4-1
D: NA
size: NA
J: TRBJ1-4
CDR3: CASSRKGRSAGYDEKLFF
DNA: TGCGCCAGCAGCCGGAAGGGTAGGTCCGCGGGCTACGATGAAAAACTGTTTTTT

V: TRBV18
D: NA
size: NA
J: TRBJ1-1
CDR3: CASSPPGTSGMNTEAFF
DNA: TGTGCCAGCTCACCACCCGGGACCTCCGGCATGAACACTGAAGCTTTCTTT

V: TRBV6-5
D: NA
size: once
J: TRBJ2-1
CDR3: CASSYGRGSAEQFF
DNA: TGTGCCAGCAGTTACGGCAGGGGTTCGGCTGAGCAGTTCTTC

V: TRBV10-3
D: NA
size: NA
J: TRBJ2-7
CDR3: CAISEEGVSHEQYF
DNA: TGTGCCATCAGTGAAGAGGGAGTCAGCCACGAGCAGTACTTC

V: TRBV5-3
D: TRBD1
size: once
J: TRBJ1-1
CDR3: CARSTGQEGEAFF
DNA: TGTGCCAGAAGCACCGGACAGGAAGGTGAAGCTTTCTTT

V: TRBV28
D: NA
size: once
J: TRBJ2-1
CDR3: CASSFRAMGLYEQFF
DNA: TGTGCCAGCAGTTTCCGAGCGATGGGCCTCTATGAGCAGTTCTTC

V: TRBV18
D: NA
size: NA
J: TRBJ2-7
CDR3: CASSPPATGSSYEQYF
DNA: TGTGCCAGCTCACCACCCGCGACTGGGAGCTCCTACGAGCAGTACTTC

V: TRBV5-4
D: TRBD1
size: NA
J: TRBJ2-7
CDR3: CASSSRDRGYSEQYF
DNA: TGTGCCAGCAGCTCCCGGGACAGGGGTTATTCCGAGCAGTACTTC

V: TRBV5-4
D: TRBD1
size: NA
J: TRBJ1-2
CDR3: CASSLGGQSYGYTF
DNA: TGTGCCAGCAGCTTGGGGGGACAGAGCTATGGCTACACCTTC

V: TRBV2
D: NA
size: NA
J: TRBJ1-4
CDR3: CASSEVPSNEKLFF
DNA: TGTGCCAGCAGTGAAGTCCCTAGTAATGAAAAACTGTTTTTT

V: TRBV5-1
D: TRBD1
size: NA
J: TRBJ2-7
CDR3: CASRGDRDGYEQYF
DNA: TGCGCCAGCAGGGGGGACAGGGATGGCTACGAGCAGTACTTC

V: TRBV25-1
D: NA
size: NA
J: TRBJ1-2
CDR3: CASSATDYGYTF
DNA: TGTGCCAGCAGTGCGACCGACTATGGCTACACCTTC

V: TRBV6-1
D: NA
size: NA
J: TRBJ1-1
CDR3: CASSVGPGTEAFF
DNA: TGTGCCAGCAGTGTAGGGCCCGGCACTGAAGCTTTCTTT

V: TRBV10-3
D: NA
size: NA
J: TRBJ2-1
CDR3: CAISHRGGGSYNEQFF
DNA: TGTGCCATCAGTCACAGGGGAGGGGGCTCCTACAATGAGCAGTTCTTC

V: TRBV10-1
D: NA
size: NA
J: TRBJ1-1
CDR3: CASNQNLNTEAFF
DNA: TGCGCCAGCAACCAGAACCTGAACACTGAAGCTTTCTTT

V: TRBV29-1
D: NA
size: NA
J: TRBJ1-1
CDR3: CSVSRNTEAFF
DNA: TGCAGCGTATCCCGGAACACTGAAGCTTTCTTT

V: TRBV15
D: TRBD2
size: NA
J: TRBJ2-1
CDR3: CATRTRTSGRASNEQFF
DNA: TGTGCCACCCGCACTAGGACTAGCGGGAGGGCTAGCAATGAGCAGTTCTTC

V: TRBV5-5
D: TRBD1
size: NA
J: TRBJ1-5
CDR3: CASSSGTGLNQPQHF
DNA: TGTGCCAGCAGTTCCGGGACAGGGCTCAATCAGCCCCAGCATTTT

V: TRBV5-8
D: NA
size: NA
J: TRBJ2-2
CDR3: CASSFTVTGELFF
DNA: TGTGCCAGCAGCTTTACCGTGACCGGGGAGCTGTTTTTT

V: TRBV4-2
D: NA
size: NA
J: TRBJ1-5
CDR3: CASSQDRRGYQPQHF
DNA: TGTGCCAGCAGCCAAGATCGGCGGGGCTATCAGCCCCAGCATTTT